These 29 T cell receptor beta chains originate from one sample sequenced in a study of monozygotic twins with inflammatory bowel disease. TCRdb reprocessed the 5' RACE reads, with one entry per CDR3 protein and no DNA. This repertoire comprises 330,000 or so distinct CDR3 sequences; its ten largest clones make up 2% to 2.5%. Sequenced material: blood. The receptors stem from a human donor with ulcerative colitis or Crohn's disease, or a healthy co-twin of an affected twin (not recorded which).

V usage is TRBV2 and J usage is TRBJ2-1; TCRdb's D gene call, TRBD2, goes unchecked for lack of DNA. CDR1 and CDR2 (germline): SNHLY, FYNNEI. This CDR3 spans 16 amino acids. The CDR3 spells CASSRVRTSRVNEQFF.

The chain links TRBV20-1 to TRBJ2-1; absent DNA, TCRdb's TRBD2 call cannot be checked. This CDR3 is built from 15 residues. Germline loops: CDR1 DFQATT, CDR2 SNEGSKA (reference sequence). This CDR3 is CSATPATRGYNEQFF.

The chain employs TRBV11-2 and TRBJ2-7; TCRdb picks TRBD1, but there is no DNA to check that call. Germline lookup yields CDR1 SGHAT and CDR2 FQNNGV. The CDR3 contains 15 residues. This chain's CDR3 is CASSLESGVAYEQYF.

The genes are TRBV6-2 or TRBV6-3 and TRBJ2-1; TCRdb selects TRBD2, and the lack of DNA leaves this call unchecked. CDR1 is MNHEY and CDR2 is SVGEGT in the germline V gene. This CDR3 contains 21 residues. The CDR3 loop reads CASSYSISGGPSWGENNEQFF.

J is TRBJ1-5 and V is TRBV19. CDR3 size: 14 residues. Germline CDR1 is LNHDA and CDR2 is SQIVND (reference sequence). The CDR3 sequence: CASTWHSSNQPQHF.

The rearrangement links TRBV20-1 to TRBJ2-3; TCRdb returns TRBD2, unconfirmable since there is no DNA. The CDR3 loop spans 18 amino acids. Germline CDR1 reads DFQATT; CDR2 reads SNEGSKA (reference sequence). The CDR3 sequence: CSAGPGTSGKFITDTQYF.

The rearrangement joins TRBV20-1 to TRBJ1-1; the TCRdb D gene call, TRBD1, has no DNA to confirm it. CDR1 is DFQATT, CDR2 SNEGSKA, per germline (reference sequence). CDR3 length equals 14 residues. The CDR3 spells CSAPGQGSGTEAFF.

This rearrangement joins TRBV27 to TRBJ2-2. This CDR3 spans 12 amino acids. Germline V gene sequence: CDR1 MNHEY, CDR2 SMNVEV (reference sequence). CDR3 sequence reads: CASSPNYGELFF.

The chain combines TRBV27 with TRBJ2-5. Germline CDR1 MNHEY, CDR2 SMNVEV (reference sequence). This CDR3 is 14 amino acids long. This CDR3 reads CASSQAPRGETQYF.

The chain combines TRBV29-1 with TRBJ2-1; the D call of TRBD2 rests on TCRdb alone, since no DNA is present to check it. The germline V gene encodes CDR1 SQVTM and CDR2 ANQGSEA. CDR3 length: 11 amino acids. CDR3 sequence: CSVEGHNEQFF.

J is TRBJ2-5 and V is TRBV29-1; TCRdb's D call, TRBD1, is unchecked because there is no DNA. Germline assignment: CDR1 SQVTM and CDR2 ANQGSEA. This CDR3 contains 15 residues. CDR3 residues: CSVEDPNRRQETQYF.

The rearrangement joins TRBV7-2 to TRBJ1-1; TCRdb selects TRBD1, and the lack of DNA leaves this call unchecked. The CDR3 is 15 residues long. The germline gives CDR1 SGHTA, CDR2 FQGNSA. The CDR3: CASSLDHSGRTEAFF.

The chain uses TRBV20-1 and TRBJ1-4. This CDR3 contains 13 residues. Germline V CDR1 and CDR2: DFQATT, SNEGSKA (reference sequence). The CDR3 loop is CSAGRDTNEKLFF.

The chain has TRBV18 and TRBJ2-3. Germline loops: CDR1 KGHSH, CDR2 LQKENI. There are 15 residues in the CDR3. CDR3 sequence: CASSPTGVLPDTQYF.

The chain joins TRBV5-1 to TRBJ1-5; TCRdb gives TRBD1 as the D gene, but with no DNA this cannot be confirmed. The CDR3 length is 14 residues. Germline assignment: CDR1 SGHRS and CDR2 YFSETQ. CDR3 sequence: CASSSTGPGSPQHF.

CDR3 loop: CASSHGTSGWNEQFF. The chain links TRBV5-6 to TRBJ2-1; the TRBD2 assignment by TCRdb is unverifiable without DNA. This CDR3 is built from 15 residues. Germline values: CDR1 SGHDT, CDR2 YYEEEE.

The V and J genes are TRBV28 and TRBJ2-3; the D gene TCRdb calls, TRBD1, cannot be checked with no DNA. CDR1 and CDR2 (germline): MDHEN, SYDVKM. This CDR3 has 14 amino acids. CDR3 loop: CASSFSGFADTQYF.

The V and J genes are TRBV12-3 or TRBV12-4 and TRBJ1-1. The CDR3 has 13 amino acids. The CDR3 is CASTFTVNTEAFF.

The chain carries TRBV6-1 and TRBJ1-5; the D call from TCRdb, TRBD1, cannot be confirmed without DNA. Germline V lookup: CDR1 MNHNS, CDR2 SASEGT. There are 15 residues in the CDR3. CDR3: CASKKGQGGDQPQHF.

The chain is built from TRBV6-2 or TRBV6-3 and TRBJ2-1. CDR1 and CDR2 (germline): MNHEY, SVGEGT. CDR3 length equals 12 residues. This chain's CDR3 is CASSRDYNEQFF.

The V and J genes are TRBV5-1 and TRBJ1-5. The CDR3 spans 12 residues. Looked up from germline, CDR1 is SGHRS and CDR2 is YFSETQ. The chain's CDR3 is CASSLTGEPQHF.

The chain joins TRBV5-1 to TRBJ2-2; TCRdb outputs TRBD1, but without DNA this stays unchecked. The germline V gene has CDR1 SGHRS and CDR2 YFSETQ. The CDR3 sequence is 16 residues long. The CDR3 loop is CASSLPRDRVSGELFF.

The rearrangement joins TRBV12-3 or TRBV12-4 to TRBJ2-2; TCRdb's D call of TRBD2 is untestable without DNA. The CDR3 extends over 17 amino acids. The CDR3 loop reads CASSSLSGGTNTGELFF.

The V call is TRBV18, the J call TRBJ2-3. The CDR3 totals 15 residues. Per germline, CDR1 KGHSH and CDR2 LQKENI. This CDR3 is CASSLSAQGTDTQYF.

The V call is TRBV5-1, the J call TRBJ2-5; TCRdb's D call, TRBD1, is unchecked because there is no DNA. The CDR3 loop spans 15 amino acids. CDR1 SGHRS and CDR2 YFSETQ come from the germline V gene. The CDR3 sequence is CASSLRDSLQETQYF.

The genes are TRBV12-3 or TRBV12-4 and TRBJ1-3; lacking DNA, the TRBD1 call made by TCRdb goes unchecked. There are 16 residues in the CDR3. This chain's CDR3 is CASSLAQTGPGNTIYF.

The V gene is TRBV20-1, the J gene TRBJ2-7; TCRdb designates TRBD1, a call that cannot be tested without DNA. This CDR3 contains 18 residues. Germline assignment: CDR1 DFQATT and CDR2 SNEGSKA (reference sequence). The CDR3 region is CSARDISLSTGMSYEQYF.

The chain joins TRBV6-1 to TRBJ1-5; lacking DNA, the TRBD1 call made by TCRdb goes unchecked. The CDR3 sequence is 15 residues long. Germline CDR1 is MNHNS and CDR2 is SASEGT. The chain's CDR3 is CASSEAGTAYQPQHF.

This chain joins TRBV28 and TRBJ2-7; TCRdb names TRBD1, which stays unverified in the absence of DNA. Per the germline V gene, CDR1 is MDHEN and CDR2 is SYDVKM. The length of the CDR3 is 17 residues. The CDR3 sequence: CASSFRRRDRQSYEQYF.